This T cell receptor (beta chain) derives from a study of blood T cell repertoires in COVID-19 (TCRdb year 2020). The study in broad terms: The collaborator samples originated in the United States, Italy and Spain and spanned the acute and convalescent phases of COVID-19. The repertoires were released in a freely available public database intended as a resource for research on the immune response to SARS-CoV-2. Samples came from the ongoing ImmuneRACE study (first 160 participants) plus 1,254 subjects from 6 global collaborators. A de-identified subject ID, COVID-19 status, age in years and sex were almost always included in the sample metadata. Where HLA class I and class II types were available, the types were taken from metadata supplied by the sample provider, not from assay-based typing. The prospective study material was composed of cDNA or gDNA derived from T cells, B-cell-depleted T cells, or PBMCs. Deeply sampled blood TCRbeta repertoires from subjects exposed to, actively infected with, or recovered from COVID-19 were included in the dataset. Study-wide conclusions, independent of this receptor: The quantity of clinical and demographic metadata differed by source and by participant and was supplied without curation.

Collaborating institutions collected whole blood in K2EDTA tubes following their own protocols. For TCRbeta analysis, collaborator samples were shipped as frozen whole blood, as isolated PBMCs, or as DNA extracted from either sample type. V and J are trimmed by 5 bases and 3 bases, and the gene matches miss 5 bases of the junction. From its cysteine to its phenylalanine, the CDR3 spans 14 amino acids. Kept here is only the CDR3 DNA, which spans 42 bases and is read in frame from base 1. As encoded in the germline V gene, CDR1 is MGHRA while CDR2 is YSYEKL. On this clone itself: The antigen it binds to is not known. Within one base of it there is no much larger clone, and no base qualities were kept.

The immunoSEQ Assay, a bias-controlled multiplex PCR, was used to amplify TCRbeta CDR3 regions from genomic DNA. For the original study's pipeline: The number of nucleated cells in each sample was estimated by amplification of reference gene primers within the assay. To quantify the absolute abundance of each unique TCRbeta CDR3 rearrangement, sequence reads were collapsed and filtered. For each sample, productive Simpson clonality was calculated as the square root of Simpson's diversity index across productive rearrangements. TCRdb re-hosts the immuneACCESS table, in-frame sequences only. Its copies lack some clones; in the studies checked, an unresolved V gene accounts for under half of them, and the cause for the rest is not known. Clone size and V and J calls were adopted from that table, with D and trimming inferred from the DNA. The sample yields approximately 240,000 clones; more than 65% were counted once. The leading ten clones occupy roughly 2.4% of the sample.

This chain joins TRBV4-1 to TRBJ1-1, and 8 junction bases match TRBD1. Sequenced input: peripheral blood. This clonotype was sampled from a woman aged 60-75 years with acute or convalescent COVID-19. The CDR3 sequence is CASSGTGGYTEAFF. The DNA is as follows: TGCGCCAGCAGCGGAACAGGGGGGTACACTGAAGCTTTCTTT.